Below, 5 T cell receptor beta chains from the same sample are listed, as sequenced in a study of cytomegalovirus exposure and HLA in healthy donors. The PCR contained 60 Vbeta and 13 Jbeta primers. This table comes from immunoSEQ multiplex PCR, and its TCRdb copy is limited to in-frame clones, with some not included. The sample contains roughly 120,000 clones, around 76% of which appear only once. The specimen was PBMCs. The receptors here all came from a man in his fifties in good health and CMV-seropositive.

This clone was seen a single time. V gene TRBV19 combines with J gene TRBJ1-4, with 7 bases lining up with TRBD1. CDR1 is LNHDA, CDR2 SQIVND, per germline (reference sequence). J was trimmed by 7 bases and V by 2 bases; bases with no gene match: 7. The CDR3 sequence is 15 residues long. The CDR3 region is CASSIRAGGGEKLFF. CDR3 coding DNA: TGTGCCAGTAGTATAAGGGCAGGGGGTGGTGAAAAACTGTTTTTT.

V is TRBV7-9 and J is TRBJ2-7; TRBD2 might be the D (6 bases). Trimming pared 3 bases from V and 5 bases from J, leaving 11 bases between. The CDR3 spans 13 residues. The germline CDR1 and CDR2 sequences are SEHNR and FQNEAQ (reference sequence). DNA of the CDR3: TGTGCCAGCAGCTTGCGGGGCAGCGACGAGCAGTACTTC. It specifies CASSLRGSDEQYF.

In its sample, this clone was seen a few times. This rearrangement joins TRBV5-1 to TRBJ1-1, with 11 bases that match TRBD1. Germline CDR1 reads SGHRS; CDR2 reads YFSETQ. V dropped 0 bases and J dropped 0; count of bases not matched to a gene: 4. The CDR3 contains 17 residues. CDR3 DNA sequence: TGCGCCAGCAGCTTGGGGACAGGGGGCCCCTTGAACACTGAAGCTTTCTTT. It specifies CASSLGTGGPLNTEAFF.

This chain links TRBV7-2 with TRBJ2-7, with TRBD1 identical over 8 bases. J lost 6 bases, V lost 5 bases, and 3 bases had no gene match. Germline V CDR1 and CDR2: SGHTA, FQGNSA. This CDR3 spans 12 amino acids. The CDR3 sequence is CASSLTGVEQYF. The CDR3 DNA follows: TGTGCCAGCAGCCTGACAGGGGTCGAGCAGTACTTC.

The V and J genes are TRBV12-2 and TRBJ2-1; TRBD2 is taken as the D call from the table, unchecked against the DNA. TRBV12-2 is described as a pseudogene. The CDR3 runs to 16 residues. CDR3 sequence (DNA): TGTGCAAGTCGCTCCTCTCTAGCGGGGGGGCATGATGAGCAGTTCTTC. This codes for CASRSSLAGGHDEQFF.